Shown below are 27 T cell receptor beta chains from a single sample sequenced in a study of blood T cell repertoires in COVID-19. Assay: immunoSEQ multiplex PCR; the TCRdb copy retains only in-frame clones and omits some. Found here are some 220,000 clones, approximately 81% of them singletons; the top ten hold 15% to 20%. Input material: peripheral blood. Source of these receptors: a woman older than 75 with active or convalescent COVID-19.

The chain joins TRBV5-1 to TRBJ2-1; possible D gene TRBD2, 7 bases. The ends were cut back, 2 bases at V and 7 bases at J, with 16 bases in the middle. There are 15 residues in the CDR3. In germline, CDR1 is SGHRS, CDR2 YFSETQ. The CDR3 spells CASSLTAGARNEQFF. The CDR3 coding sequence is TGCGCCAGCAGCTTAACGGCGGGGGCGAGGAATGAGCAGTTCTTC.

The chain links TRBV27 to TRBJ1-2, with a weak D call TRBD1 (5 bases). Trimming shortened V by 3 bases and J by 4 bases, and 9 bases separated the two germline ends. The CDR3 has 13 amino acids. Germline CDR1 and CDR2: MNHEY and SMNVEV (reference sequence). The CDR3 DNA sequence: TGTGCCAGCAGTTTCCAGGGTCGCTATGGCTACACCTTC. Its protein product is CASSFQGRYGYTF.

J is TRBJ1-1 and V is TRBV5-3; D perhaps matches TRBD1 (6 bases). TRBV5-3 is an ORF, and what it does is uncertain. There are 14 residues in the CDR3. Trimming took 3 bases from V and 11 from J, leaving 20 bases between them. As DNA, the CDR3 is TGTGCCAGAAGCTCTGGATGCACAGGGCGTGAGGCTTTCTTT. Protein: CARSSGCTGREAFF.

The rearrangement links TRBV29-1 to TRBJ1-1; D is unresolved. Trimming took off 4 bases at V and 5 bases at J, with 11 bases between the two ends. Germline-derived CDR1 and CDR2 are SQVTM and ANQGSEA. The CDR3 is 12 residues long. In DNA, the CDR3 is TGCAGCGTTGGGGAGGCTGGGACTGAAGCTTTCTTT. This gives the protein CSVGEAGTEAFF.

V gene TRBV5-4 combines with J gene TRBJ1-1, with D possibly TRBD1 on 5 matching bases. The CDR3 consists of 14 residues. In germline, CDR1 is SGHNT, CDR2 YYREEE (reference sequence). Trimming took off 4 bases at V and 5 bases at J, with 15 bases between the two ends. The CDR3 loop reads CASSANQGGTEAFF. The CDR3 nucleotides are TGTGCCAGCAGCGCAAACCAGGGTGGGACTGAAGCTTTCTTT.

The CDR3 coding sequence is TGTGCCACCAGTGACAACAGGGAGTCCTACGAGCAGTACTTC. It specifies CATSDNRESYEQYF. The chain carries TRBV24-1 and TRBJ2-7, with a weak D call TRBD1 (6 bases). The CDR3 runs to 14 residues. CDR1 KGHDR and CDR2 SFDVKD come from the germline V gene. Trimming took off 4 bases at V and 1 base at J, with 10 bases between the two ends.

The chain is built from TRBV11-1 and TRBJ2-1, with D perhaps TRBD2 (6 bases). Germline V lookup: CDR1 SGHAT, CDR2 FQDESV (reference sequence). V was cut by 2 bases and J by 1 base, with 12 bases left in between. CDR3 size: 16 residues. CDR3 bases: TGTGCCAGCAGCTTACGGCGGGATTGGTCCTACAATGAGCAGTTCTTC. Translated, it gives CASSLRRDWSYNEQFF.

CDR3 sequence: CASSFASSYNSPLHF. The CDR3 coding sequence is TGTGCCAGCAGCTTTGCTAGCTCCTATAATTCACCCCTCCACTTT. V usage is TRBV7-2 and J usage is TRBJ1-6; the D is unclear. Trimming took off 3 bases at V and 0 bases at J, with 6 bases between the two ends. Germline V gene data show CDR1 as SGHTA and CDR2 as FQGNSA. The CDR3 extends over 15 amino acids.

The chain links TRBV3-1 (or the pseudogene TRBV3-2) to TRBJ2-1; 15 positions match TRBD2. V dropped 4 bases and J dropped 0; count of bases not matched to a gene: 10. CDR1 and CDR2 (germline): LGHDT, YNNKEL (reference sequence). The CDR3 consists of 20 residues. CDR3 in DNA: TGTGCCAGCAGCCCAACTCGAGGGACTAGCGGGAGGAGCTCCTACAATGAGCAGTTCTTC. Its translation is CASSPTRGTSGRSSYNEQFF.

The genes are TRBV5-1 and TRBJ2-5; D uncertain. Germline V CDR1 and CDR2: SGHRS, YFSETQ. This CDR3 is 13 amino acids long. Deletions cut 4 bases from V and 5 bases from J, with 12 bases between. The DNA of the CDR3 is TGCGCCAGCAGCGCGCCCCCCACGGAGACCCAGTACTTC. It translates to CASSAPPTETQYF.

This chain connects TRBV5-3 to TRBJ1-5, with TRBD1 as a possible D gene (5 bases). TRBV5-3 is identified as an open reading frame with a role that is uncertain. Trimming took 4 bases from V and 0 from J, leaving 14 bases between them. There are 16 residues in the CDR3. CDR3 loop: CARSIDRVHSNQPQHF. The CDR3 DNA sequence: TGTGCCAGAAGCATAGACAGAGTCCATAGCAATCAGCCCCAGCATTTT.

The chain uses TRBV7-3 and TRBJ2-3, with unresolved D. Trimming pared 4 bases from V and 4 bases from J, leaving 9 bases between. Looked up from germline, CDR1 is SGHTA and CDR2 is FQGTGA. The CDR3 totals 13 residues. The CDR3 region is CASSWQMADTQYF. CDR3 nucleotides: TGTGCCAGCAGCTGGCAGATGGCAGATACGCAGTATTTT.

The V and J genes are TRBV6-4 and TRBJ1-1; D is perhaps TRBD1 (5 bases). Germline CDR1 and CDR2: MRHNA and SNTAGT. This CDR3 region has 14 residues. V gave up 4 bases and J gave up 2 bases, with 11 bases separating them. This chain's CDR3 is CASSADRSNTEAFF. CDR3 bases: TGTGCCAGCAGTGCCGACAGAAGCAACACTGAAGCTTTCTTT.

The DNA of the CDR3 is TGTGCCACCAGCAGAGAGTCGGGGGGGCCTGGCACAGATACGCAGTATTTT. Its translation: CATSRESGGPGTDTQYF. The chain joins TRBV15 to TRBJ2-3; 8 nucleotides match TRBD2. Losses at the gene ends were 0 bases for V and 1 base for J; bases not matched to a gene: 6. CDR3 length equals 17 residues. Germline CDR1 LNHNV, CDR2 YYDKDF (reference sequence).

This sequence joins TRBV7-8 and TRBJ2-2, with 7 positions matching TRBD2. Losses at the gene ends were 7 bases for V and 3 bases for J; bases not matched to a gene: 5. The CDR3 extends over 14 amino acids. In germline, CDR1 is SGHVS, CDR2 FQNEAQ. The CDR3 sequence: CASKKRGYTGELFF. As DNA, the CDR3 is TGTGCCAGCAAAAAGCGGGGATACACCGGGGAGCTGTTTTTT.

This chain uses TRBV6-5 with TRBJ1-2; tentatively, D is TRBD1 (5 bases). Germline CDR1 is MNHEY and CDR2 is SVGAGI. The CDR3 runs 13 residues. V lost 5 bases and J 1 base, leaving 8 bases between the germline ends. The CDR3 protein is CASSMGLNYGYTF. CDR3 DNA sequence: TGTGCCAGCAGTATGGGACTTAACTATGGCTACACCTTC.

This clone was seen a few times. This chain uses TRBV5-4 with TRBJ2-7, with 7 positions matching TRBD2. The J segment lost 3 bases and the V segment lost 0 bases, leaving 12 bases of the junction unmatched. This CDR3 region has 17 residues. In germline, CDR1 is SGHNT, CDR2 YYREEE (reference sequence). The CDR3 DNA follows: TGTGCCAGCAGCTTGGATCCTCTAGCGGCCCAATACTACGAGCAGTACTTC. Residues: CASSLDPLAAQYYEQYF.

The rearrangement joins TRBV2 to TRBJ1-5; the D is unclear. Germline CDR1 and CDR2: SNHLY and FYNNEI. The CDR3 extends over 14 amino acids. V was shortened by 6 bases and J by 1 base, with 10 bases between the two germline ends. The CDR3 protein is CASRPTGSNQPQHF. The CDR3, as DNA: TGTGCCAGCAGGCCGACGGGGAGCAATCAGCCCCAGCATTTT.

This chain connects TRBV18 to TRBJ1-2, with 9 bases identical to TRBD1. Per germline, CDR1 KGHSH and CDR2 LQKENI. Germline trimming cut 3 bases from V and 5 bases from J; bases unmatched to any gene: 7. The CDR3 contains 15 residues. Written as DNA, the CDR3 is TGTGCCAGCTCACCCGCCCGAGGGACAGGGTATGGCTACACCTTC. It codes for CASSPARGTGYGYTF.

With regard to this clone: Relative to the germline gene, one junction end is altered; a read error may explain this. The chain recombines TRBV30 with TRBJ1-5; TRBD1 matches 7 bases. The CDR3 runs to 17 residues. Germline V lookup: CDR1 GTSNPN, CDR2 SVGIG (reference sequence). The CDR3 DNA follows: TGCCTCGGGGGGGGACAGCACCAGCTTTATAGCAATCAGCCCCAGCATTTT. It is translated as CLGGGQHQLYSNQPQHF.

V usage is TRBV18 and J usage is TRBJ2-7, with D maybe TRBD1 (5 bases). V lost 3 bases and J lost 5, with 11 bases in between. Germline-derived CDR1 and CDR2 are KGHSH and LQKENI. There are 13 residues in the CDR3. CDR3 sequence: CASSPAGYHEQYF. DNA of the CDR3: TGTGCCAGCTCACCGGCAGGGTACCACGAGCAGTACTTC.

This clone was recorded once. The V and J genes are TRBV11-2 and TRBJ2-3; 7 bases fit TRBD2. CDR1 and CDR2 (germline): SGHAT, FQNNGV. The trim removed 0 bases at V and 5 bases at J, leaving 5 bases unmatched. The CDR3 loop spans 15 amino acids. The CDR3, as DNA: TGTGCCAGCAGCTTAGACGGTGGGAGGGTAGATACGCAGTATTTT. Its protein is CASSLDGGRVDTQYF.

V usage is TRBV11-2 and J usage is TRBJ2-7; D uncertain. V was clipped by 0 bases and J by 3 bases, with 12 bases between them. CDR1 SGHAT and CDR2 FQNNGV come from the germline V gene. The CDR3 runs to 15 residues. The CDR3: CASSLDMEPLYEQYF. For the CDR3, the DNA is TGTGCCAGCAGCTTAGATATGGAGCCCCTCTACGAGCAGTACTTC.

The CDR3 region is CASRLRAGINYEQYF. The CDR3 DNA sequence: TGTGCCAGCAGACTTAGAGCGGGGATAAACTACGAGCAGTACTTC. This chain links TRBV27 with TRBJ2-7; 7 bases align to TRBD2. V lost 6 bases to trimming and J lost 3 bases; unmatched junction nucleotides: 11. CDR3 length equals 15 residues. Per germline, CDR1 MNHEY and CDR2 SMNVEV (reference sequence).

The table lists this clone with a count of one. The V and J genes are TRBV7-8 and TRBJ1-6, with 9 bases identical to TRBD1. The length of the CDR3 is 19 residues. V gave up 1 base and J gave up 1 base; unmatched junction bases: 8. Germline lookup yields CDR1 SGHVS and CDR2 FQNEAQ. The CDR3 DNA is TGTGCCAGCAGCTTAGTACCCGGACAGGGGATGTCCTATAATTCACCCCTCCACTTT. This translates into CASSLVPGQGMSYNSPLHF. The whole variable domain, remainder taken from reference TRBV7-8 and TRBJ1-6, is GAGVSQSPRYKVAKRGQDVALRCDPISGHVSLFWYQQALGQGPEFLTYFQNEAQLDKSGLPSDRFFAERPEGSVSTLKIQRTQQEDSAVYLCASSLVPGQGMSYNSPLHFGNGTRLTVT.

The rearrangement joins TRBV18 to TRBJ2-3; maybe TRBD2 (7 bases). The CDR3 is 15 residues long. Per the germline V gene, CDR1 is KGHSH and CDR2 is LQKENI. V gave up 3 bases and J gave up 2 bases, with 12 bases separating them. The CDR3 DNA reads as TGTGCCAGCTCACCGGGGGGGACAAACACAGATACGCAGTATTTT. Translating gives CASSPGGTNTDTQYF.

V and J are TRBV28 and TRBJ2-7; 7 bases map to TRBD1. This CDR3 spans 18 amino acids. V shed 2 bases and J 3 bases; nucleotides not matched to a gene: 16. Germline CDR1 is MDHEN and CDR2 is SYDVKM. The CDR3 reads CASSLHSSSPGQLYEQYF. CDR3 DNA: TGTGCCAGCAGTTTACACTCTTCTTCACCGGGACAGCTCTACGAGCAGTACTTC.